Listed here are 20 T cell receptor beta chains from one sample, sequenced in a study of shared clonotypes between healthy human individuals. Method: immunoSEQ multiplex PCR; TCRdb's copy keeps in-frame clones and lacks some. This sample has some 2,500,000 clones, with roughly 90% found just once. Sample: naive CD4+ T cells from PBMCs. Regarding subset: CD45RA+ positively selected. These receptors were taken from a man aged 18 to 30 in good health. Some clones in this sample may be carry-over from other donors' samples.

The V gene is TRBV13, the J gene TRBJ2-3; no clear D gene. Trimming stripped 7 bases from V and 0 bases from J, with 11 bases between. The germline V gene has CDR1 PRHDT and CDR2 FYEKMQ (reference sequence). This CDR3 comprises 14 residues. The CDR3 sequence is CASTGPESTDTQYF. CDR3 DNA sequence: TGTGCCAGCACCGGGCCGGAGAGCACAGATACGCAGTATTTT.

The rearrangement joins TRBV5-4 to TRBJ2-7, with D uncertain. The V gene's germline CDR1 is SGHNT and CDR2 YYREEE (reference sequence). This CDR3 has 14 residues. V dropped 0 bases and J dropped 0 bases, with 7 bases sitting between them. The chain's CDR3 is CASSLDVASYEQYF. For the CDR3, the DNA is TGTGCCAGCAGCTTGGACGTGGCCTCCTACGAGCAGTACTTC.

The chain has TRBV29-1 and TRBJ2-3, with a possible D match to TRBD2 (6 bases). In germline, CDR1 is SQVTM, CDR2 ANQGSEA. The CDR3 runs 14 residues. V was pared by 3 bases and J by 2 bases, with 12 bases between. The chain's CDR3 is CSVEGLFTTDTQYF. The CDR3 nucleotides read TGCAGCGTTGAGGGACTCTTTACCACAGATACGCAGTATTTT.

The CDR3 loop is CASSGRGGPTGELFF. CDR3 nucleotide sequence: TGTGCCAGCAGCGGTAGGGGAGGGCCAACCGGGGAGCTGTTTTTT. The gene calls are TRBV11-2 and TRBJ2-2; TRBD2 matches 7 bases. Germline values: CDR1 SGHAT, CDR2 FQNNGV. The CDR3 runs to 15 residues. J lost 5 bases, V lost 5 bases, and 8 bases had no gene match. The whole variable domain, filled in from reference TRBV11-2 and TRBJ2-2, reads EAGVAQSPRYKIIEKRQSVAFWCNPISGHATLYWYQQILGQGPKLLIQFQNNGVVDDSQLPKDRFSAERLKGVDSTLKIQPAKLEDSAVYLCASSGRGGPTGELFFGEGSRLTVL.

J is TRBJ1-5 and V is TRBV6-1, with D unclear. Trimming pared 1 base from V and 9 bases from J, leaving 7 bases between. Germline CDR1 MNHNS, CDR2 SASEGT. This CDR3 comprises 12 residues. CDR3 loop: CASSEVGLPQHF. The CDR3 DNA follows: TGTGCCAGCAGTGAAGTAGGGTTGCCCCAGCATTTT.

The chain combines TRBV14 with TRBJ2-5; 11 bases fit TRBD2. The CDR3 is 18 residues long. Germline values: CDR1 SGHDN, CDR2 FVKESK. J gave up 7 bases and V 1 base, and 14 bases lay outside the gene matches. This chain's CDR3 is CASSQGTSGSRSLGTQYF. The CDR3 DNA sequence: TGTGCCAGCAGCCAAGGAACTAGCGGGAGTCGAAGTTTAGGGACCCAGTACTTC.

This chain joins TRBV2 and TRBJ1-1, with 7 bases aligning to TRBD1. Germline CDR1 reads SNHLY; CDR2 reads FYNNEI. With V trimmed by 10 bases and J by 8 bases, 16 bases remained unmatched. The CDR3 is 14 residues long. CDR3 loop: CANIGTGTVAEAFF. CDR3 nucleotides: TGTGCCAATATCGGGACCGGGACAGTCGCCGAAGCTTTCTTT.

The J gene is TRBJ2-3, the V gene TRBV25-1; 9 nucleotides line up with TRBD1. CDR1 is MGHDK, CDR2 SYGVNS, per germline. The ends lost 5 bases at V and 3 bases at J; junction bases unmatched: 3. The CDR3 length is 14 residues. CDR3 coding DNA: TGTGCCAGCAGTAAGGACAGGGGAACAGATACGCAGTATTTT. Its translation is CASSKDRGTDTQYF.

The V gene is TRBV6-1, the J gene TRBJ2-4; D is ambiguous. Germline V gene sequence: CDR1 MNHNS, CDR2 SASEGT. V was cut by 2 bases and J by 8 bases, with 16 bases left in between. This CDR3 comprises 15 residues. The CDR3 loop reads CASSELGRSLDIQYF. CDR3 DNA sequence: TGTGCCAGCAGTGAATTGGGTAGGTCCTTGGACATTCAGTACTTC.

J is TRBJ2-3 and V is TRBV5-1; D uncertain. The V gene's germline CDR1 is SGHRS and CDR2 YFSETQ. Trimming pared 0 bases from V and 5 bases from J, leaving 10 bases between. The CDR3 sequence is 14 residues long. The CDR3 loop is CASSLGAMGDTQYF. CDR3 in DNA: TGCGCCAGCAGCTTGGGGGCAATGGGAGATACGCAGTATTTT.

This clone was seen just once. The V and J genes are TRBV28 and TRBJ2-7; 9 nucleotides match TRBD1. The CDR3 totals 15 residues. CDR1 and CDR2 (germline): MDHEN, SYDVKM. After removal of 5 bases from V and 6 bases from J, the junction contained 11 bases not matched to a gene. The CDR3 region is CASSQGGQGPLEQYF. DNA of the CDR3: TGTGCCAGCAGTCAAGGGGGACAGGGTCCGCTCGAGCAGTACTTC.

This chain links TRBV6-5 with TRBJ1-1; TRBD1 is a possible D gene (5 bases). Germline CDR1 MNHEY, CDR2 SVGAGI. The CDR3 sequence is 12 residues long. With 8 bases removed from V and 4 bases from J, the gap between germline ends came to 11 bases. The CDR3 loop reads CASFQGSTEAFF. Written as DNA, the CDR3 is TGTGCCAGCTTCCAGGGCTCCACTGAAGCTTTCTTT.

The V and J genes are TRBV6-5 and TRBJ2-6; D is unclear. The germline V gene has CDR1 MNHEY and CDR2 SVGAGI. This CDR3 has 13 amino acids. V was trimmed by 8 bases and J by 4 bases, leaving 9 bases between them. The CDR3 loop is CASWLAGANVLTF. CDR3 sequence (DNA): TGTGCCAGCTGGCTGGCCGGGGCCAACGTCCTGACTTTC.

The genes are TRBV13 and TRBJ2-7; 7 bases align to TRBD2. Per the germline V gene, CDR1 is PRHDT and CDR2 is FYEKMQ (reference sequence). The trim removed 2 bases at V and 2 bases at J, leaving 6 bases unmatched. The CDR3 totals 15 residues. CDR3 bases: TGTGCCAGCAGCTTATCTCCAGCGGGACCCTACGAGCAGTACTTC. As protein: CASSLSPAGPYEQYF.

V gene TRBV30 combines with J gene TRBJ2-7; D perhaps matches TRBD2 (5 bases). Trimming pared 0 bases from V and 7 bases from J, leaving 10 bases between. The CDR3 spans 12 residues. Looked up from germline, CDR1 is GTSNPN and CDR2 is SVGIG (reference sequence). Written as DNA, the CDR3 is TGTGCCTGGAGTGTTTCACTAGGAGAGCAGTACTTC. This encodes CAWSVSLGEQYF.

This clone has a single count. This chain connects TRBV6-1 to TRBJ1-5, with a weak D call TRBD1 (5 bases). CDR3 size: 13 residues. Germline CDR1 is MNHNS and CDR2 is SASEGT. V shed 6 bases and J shed 10 bases, with 16 bases lying between them. CDR3 loop: CASRGVGLLPQHF. The CDR3 DNA is TGTGCCAGCAGAGGGGTTGGCCTTTTACCCCAGCATTTT.

On this clone itself: The same CDR3 can be traced to other DNA sequences in this sample. This CDR3 is CASSYGLFYEQYF. CDR3 DNA sequence: TGTGCCAGCAGTTACGGCCTATTCTACGAGCAGTACTTC. The rearrangement joins TRBV6-5 to TRBJ2-7; D remains ambiguous. The CDR3 has 13 amino acids. The V and J ends lost 2 bases and 3 bases respectively, with 8 bases between them. CDR1 MNHEY and CDR2 SVGAGI come from the germline V gene.

The rearrangement uses TRBV7-2 and TRBJ2-7; 11 bases align to TRBD2. V lost 2 bases to trimming and J lost 3 bases; unmatched junction nucleotides: 9. Germline V gives CDR1 SGHTA, CDR2 FQGNSA. The CDR3 totals 17 residues. The CDR3 reads CASSLWGTSGTFYEQYF. The CDR3 DNA follows: TGTGCCAGCAGCTTATGGGGGACTAGCGGCACTTTCTACGAGCAGTACTTC.

The chain uses TRBV15 and TRBJ1-1; TRBD1 matches at 7 bases. Germline V CDR1 and CDR2: LNHNV, YYDKDF (reference sequence). V shed 3 bases and J 5 bases; nucleotides not matched to a gene: 6. This CDR3 has 14 amino acids. CDR3 amino acids: CATSRGQGVTEAFF. The DNA of the CDR3 is TGTGCCACCAGCAGGGGGCAGGGGGTTACTGAAGCTTTCTTT.

This sequence joins TRBV5-6 and TRBJ2-7, with 9 bases identical to TRBD1. Germline V gives CDR1 SGHDT, CDR2 YYEEEE. With V trimmed by 4 bases and J by 1 base, 3 bases remained unmatched. The CDR3 covers 14 residues. As DNA, the CDR3 is TGTGCCAGCAGCGCACAGGGGGCATCCTACGAGCAGTACTTC. Its translation: CASSAQGASYEQYF. Full variable domain (outside the CDR3, taken from reference TRBV5-6 and TRBJ2-7): DAGVTQSPTHLIKTRGQQVTLRCSPKSGHDTVSWYQQALGQGPQFIFQYYEEEERQRGNFPDRFSGHQFPNYSSELNVNALLLGDSALYLCASSAQGASYEQYFGPGTRLTVT.